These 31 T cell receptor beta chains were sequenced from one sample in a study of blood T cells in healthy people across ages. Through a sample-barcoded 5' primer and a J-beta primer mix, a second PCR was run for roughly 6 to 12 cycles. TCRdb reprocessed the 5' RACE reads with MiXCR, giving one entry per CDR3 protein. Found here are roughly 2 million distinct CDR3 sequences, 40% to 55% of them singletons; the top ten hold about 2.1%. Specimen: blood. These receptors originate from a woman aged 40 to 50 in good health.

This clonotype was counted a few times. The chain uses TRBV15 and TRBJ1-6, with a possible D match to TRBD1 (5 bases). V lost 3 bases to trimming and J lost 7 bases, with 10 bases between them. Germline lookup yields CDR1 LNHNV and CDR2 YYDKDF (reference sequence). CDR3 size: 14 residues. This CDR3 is CATSRDTQNSPLHF. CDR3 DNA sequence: TGTGCCACCAGCAGGGACACCCAAAATTCACCCCTCCACTTT.

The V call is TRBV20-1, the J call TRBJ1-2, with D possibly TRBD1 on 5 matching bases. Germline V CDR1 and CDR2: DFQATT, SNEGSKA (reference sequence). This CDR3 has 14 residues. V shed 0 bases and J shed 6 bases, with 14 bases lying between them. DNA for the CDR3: TGCAGTGCTAGAGATGGGGGAGGGGTGCATGGCTACACCTTC. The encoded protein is CSARDGGGVHGYTF.

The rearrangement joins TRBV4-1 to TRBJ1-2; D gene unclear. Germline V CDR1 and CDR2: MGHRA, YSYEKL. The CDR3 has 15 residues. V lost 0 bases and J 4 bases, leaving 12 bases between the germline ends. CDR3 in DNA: TGCGCCAGCAGCCAAGATCCAGGACTATCCTATGGCTACACCTTC. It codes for CASSQDPGLSYGYTF.

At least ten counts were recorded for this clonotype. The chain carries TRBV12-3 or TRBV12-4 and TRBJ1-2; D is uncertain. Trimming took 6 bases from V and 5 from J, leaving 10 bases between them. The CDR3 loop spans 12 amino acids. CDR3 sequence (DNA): TGTGCCAGCAGCCCCCTGAGGTATGGCTACACCTTC. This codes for CASSPLRYGYTF.

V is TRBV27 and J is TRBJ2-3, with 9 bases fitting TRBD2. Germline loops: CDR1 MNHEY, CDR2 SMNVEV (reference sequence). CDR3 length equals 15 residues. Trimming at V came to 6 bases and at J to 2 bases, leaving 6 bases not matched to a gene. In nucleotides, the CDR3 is TGTGCCAGCAGGTCTCCTAGCGGGAACACAGATACGCAGTATTTT. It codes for CASRSPSGNTDTQYF.

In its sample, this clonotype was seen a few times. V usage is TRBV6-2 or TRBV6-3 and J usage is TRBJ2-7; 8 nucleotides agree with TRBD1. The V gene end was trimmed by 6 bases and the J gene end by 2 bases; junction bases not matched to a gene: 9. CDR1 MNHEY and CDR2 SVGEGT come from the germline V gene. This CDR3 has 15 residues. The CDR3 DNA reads TGTGCCAGCAGAAAAACCGGGACAGGCACCTACGAGCAGTACTTC. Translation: CASRKTGTGTYEQYF.

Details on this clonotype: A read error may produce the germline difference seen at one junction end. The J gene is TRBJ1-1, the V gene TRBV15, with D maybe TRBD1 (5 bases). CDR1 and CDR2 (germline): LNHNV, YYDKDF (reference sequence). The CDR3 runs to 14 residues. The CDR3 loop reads CATGREDTLTEAFF. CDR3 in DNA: TGTGCCACCGGCAGAGAGGACACGCTCACTGAAGCTTTCTTT.

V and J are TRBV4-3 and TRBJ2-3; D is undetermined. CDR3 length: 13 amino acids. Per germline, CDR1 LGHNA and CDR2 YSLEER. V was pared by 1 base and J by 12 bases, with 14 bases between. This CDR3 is CASSQVGLREQYF. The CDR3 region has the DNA TGCGCCAGCAGCCAAGTTGGCCTAAGAGAACAGTATTTT.

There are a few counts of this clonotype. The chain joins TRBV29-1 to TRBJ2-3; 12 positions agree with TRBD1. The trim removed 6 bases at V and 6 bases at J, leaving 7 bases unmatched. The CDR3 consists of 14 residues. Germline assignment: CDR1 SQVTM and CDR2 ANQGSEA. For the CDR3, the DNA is TGCAGCGTCCTGGGACAGGGGGCAGGTGATACGCAGTATTTT. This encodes CSVLGQGAGDTQYF.

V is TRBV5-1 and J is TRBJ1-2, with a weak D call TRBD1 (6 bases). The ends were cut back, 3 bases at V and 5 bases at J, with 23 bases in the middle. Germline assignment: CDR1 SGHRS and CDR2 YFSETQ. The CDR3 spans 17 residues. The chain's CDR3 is CASSSAGTQTTRYGYTF. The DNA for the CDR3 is TGCGCCAGCAGCTCGGCGGGGACACAGACCACCCGGTATGGCTACACCTTC.

This CDR3 is CASTTSHGAGYGYTF. The CDR3, as DNA: TGTGCCAGCACTACCTCACATGGGGCGGGCTATGGCTACACCTTC. This chain joins TRBV27 and TRBJ1-2, with D possibly being TRBD1 (5 bases). CDR3 length: 15 residues. CDR1 and CDR2 (germline): MNHEY, SMNVEV (reference sequence). Trimming stripped 7 bases from V and 4 bases from J, with 19 bases between.

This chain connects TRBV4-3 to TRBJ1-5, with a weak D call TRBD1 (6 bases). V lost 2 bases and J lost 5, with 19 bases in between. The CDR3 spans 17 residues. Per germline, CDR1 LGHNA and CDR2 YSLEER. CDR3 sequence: CASSQNAGGPGDQPQHF. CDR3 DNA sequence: TGCGCCAGCAGCCAAAATGCCGGGGGGCCAGGGGATCAGCCCCAGCATTTT.

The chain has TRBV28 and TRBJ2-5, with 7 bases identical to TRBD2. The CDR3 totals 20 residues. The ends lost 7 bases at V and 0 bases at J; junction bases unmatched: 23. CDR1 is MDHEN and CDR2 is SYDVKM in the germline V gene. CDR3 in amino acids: CASKPDSPMDREVYQETQYF. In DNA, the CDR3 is TGTGCCAGCAAACCTGATTCTCCGATGGATCGGGAGGTCTACCAAGAGACCCAGTACTTC.

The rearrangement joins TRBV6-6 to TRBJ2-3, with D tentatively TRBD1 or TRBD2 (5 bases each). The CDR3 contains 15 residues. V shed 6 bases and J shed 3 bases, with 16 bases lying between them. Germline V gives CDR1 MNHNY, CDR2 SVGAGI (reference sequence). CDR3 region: CASSNGDLRTDTQYF. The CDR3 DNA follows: TGTGCCAGCAGCAACGGGGACCTCCGGACAGATACGCAGTATTTT.

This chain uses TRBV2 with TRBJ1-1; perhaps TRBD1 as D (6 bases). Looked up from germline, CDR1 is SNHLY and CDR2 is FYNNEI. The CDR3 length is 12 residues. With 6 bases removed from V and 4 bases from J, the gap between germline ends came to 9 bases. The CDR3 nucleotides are TGTGCCAGCAGGGGGGGCGGCACTGAAGCTTTCTTT. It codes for CASRGGGTEAFF.

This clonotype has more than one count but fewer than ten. As DNA, the CDR3 is TGTGCCAGCAGCTCCCCCGGCCCAGATACGCAGTATTTT. Residues: CASSSPGPDTQYF. The chain is built from TRBV6-6 and TRBJ2-3; D unresolved. The germline V gene encodes CDR1 MNHNY and CDR2 SVGAGI (reference sequence). CDR3 size: 13 residues. Trimming pared 6 bases from V and 4 bases from J, leaving 11 bases between.

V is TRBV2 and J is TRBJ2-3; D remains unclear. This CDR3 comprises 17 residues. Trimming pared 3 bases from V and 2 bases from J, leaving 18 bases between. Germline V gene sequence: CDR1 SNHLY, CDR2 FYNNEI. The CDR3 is CASSEVPGARVTDTQYF. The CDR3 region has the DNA TGTGCCAGCAGTGAGGTCCCCGGCGCAAGGGTCACAGATACGCAGTATTTT.

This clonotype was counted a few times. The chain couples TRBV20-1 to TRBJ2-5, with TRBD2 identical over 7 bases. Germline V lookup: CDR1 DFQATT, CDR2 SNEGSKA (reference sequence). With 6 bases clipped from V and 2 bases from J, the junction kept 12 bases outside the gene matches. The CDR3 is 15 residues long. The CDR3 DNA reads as TGCAGTGCGCTCGGGACTAATTATACTCAAGAGACCCAGTACTTC. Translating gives CSALGTNYTQETQYF.

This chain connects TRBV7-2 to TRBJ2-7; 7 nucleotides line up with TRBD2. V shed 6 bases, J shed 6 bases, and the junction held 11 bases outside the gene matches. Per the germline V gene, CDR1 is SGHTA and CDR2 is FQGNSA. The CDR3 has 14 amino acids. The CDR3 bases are TGTGCCAGCAGGGCCCTCTTAGCGGGCGCCGAGCAGTACTTC. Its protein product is CASRALLAGAEQYF. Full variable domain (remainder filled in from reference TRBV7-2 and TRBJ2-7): GAGVSQSPSNKVTEKGKDVELRCDPISGHTALYWYRQSLGQGLEFLIYFQGNSAPDKSGLPSDRFSAERTGGSVSTLTIQRTQQEDSAVYLCASRALLAGAEQYFGPGTRLTVT.

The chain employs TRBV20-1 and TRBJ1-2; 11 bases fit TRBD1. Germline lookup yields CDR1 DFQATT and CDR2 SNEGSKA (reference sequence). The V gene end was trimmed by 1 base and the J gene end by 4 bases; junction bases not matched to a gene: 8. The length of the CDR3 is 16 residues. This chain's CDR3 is CSARVLWTGGVYGYTF. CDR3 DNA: TGCAGTGCTAGAGTCCTCTGGACAGGGGGCGTCTATGGCTACACCTTC.

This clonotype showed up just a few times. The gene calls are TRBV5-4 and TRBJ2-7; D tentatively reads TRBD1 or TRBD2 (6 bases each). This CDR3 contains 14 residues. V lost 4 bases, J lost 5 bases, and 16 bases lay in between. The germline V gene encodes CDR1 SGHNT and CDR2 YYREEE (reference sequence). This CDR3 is CASSPPGAIHEQYF. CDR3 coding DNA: TGTGCCAGCAGCCCGCCGGGGGCCATACACGAGCAGTACTTC.

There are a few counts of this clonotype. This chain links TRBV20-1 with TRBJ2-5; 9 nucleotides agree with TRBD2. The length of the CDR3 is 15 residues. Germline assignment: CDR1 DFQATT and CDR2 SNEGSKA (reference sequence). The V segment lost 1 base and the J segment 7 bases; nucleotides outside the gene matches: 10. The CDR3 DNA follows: TGCAGTGCTAGAGGGGTTAGCGGGGGTGTAGGGACCCAGTACTTC. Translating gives CSARGVSGGVGTQYF.

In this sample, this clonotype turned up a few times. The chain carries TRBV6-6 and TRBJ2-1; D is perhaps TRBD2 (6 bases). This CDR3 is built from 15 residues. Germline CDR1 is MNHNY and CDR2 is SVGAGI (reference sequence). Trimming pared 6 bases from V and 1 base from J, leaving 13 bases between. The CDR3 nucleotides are TGTGCCAGCAGCCTTCCCGGGAGTTCCTACAATGAGCAGTTCTTC. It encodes CASSLPGSSYNEQFF.

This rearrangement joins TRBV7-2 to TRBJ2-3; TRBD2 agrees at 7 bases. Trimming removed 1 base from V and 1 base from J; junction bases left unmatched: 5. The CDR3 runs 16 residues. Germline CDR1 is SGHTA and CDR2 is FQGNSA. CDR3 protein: CASSLGAGDRTDTQYF. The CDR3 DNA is TGTGCCAGCAGCTTAGGGGCGGGGGACCGCACAGATACGCAGTATTTT.

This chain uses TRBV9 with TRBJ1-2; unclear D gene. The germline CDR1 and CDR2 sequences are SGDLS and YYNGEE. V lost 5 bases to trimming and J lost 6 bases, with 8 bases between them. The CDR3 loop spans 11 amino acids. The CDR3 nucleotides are TGTGCCAGCAGATACGGCGATGGCTACACCTTC. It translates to CASRYGDGYTF.

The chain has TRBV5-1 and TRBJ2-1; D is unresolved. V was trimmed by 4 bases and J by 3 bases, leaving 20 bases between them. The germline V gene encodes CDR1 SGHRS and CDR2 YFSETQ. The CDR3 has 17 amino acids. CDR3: CASSASQVRPIYNEQFF. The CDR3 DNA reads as TGCGCCAGCAGCGCCTCGCAGGTCCGCCCAATCTACAATGAGCAGTTCTTC. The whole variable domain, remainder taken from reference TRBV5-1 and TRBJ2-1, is KAGVTQTPRYLIKTRGQQVTLSCSPISGHRSVSWYQQTPGQGLQFLFEYFSETQRNKGNFPGRFSGRQFSNSRSEMNVSTLELGDSALYLCASSASQVRPIYNEQFFGPGTRLTVL.

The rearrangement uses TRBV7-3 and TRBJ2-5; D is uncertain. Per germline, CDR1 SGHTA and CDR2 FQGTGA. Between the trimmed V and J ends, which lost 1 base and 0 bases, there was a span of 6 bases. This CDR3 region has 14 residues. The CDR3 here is CASSLNGYQETQYF. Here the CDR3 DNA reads TGTGCCAGCAGCTTAAACGGCTACCAAGAGACCCAGTACTTC.

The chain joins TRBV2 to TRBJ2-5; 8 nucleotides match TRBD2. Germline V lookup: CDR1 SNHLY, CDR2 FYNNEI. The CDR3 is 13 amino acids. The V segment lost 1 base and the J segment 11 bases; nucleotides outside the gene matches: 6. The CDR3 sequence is CASSEVSGGEQYF. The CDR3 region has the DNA TGTGCCAGCAGTGAAGTCTCCGGGGGGGAGCAGTACTTC.

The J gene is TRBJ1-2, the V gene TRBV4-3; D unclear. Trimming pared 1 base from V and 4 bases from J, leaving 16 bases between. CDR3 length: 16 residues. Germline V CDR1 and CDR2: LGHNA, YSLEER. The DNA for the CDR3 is TGCGCCAGCAGCCAAGTAATAGAATTGGTCGGCTATGGCTACACCTTC. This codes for CASSQVIELVGYGYTF.

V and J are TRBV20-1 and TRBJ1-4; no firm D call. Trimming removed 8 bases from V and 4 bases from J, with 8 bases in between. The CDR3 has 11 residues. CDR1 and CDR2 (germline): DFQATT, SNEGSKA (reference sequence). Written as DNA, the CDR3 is TGCAGTCAGGCCGTTAATGAAAAACTGTTTTTT. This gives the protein CSQAVNEKLFF.

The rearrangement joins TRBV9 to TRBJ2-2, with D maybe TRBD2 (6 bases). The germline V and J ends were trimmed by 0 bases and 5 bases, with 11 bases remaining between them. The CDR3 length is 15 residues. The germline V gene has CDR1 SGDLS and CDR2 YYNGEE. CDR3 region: CASSVGPGGTGELFF. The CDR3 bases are TGTGCCAGCAGCGTAGGGCCAGGAGGGACCGGGGAGCTGTTTTTT. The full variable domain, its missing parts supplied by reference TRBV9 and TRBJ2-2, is DSGVTQTPKHLITATGQRVTLRCSPRSGDLSVYWYQQSLDQGLQFLIQYYNGEERAKGNILERFSAQQFPDLHSELNLSSLELGDSALYFCASSVGPGGTGELFFGEGSRLTVL.